The 6 T cell receptor beta chains below were found in one sample sequenced in a study of graft-versus-host responses after intestinal transplantation. Here immunoSEQ multiplex PCR was the method, and the copy in TCRdb shows in-frame clones only, minus some. In the table there are about 54,000 clones, about 89% of which are singletons. The sequences come from PBMCs, collected approximately 660 days after intestinal transplant. The source is a human patient who received an intestinal transplant, so some T cells may come from the graft donor.

The chain links TRBV7-5 to TRBJ1-2; the table's D call, TRBD1, was not checked against the DNA. TRBV7-5 is a listed pseudogene. The CDR3 has 13 residues. The DNA for the CDR3 is TGTGCCTGCAGCCCCCAGGGGAACTATGGCTACACCTTC. It translates to CACSPQGNYGYTF.

The chain employs TRBV10-3 and TRBJ1-3; D might be TRBD1 (5 bases). With 4 bases removed from V and 0 bases from J, the gap between germline ends came to 7 bases. The CDR3 is 14 residues long. The germline gives CDR1 ENHRY, CDR2 SYGVKD. This CDR3 is CAISAGTSGNTIYF. CDR3 nucleotide sequence: TGTGCCATCAGTGCTGGGACCTCTGGAAACACCATATATTTT.

This chain links TRBV5-5 with TRBJ1-2, with a possible D match to TRBD1 (5 bases). Between the trimmed V and J ends, which lost 4 bases and 4 bases, there was a span of 17 bases. The germline CDR1 and CDR2 sequences are SGHKS and YYEKEE (reference sequence). The CDR3 loop spans 15 amino acids. The CDR3 bases are TGTGCCAGCAGCAGAGGACAAGTTGTAGGCTATGGCTACACCTTC. It is translated as CASSRGQVVGYGYTF.

The rearrangement links TRBV11-3 to TRBJ2-7; no clear D. Trimming took 0 bases from V and 3 from J, leaving 21 bases between them. Germline V gene lookup returns CDR1 SGHNT and CDR2 YENEEA. The CDR3 covers 18 residues. The CDR3 DNA is TGTGCCAGCAGCTTAGATATGCGTCGGACCGAACAAGGCTACGAGCAGTACTTC. Its protein product is CASSLDMRRTEQGYEQYF.

V is TRBV6-5 and J is TRBJ2-5; 10 bases align to TRBD2. V lost 4 bases, J lost 1 base, and 3 bases stayed unmatched. The CDR3 is 15 amino acids. The V gene's germline CDR1 is MNHEY and CDR2 SVGAGI. The CDR3: CASSLTSGPQETQYF. CDR3 in DNA: TGTGCCAGCAGTTTGACTAGCGGGCCCCAAGAGACCCAGTACTTC.

The chain links TRBV6-1 to TRBJ1-2, with TRBD1 identical over 7 bases. This CDR3 contains 13 residues. The germline CDR1 and CDR2 sequences are MNHNS and SASEGT. The V gene end was trimmed by 3 bases and the J gene end by 2 bases; junction bases not matched to a gene: 0. DNA for the CDR3: TGTGCCAGCAGTGAGACAGGGAACTATGGCTACACCTTC. As protein: CASSETGNYGYTF.